This T cell receptor (beta chain) was observed in a study of human T cells and chemical hapten exposure. Points from the study as a whole: In comparison with controls, expanded TCRs gave rise to a significantly larger number of large CDR3 similarity clusters.

TCRdb reprocessed the RACE reads via MiXCR and lists one record per CDR3 protein. The table has 95,000 to 150,000 distinct CDR3 sequences, around 10% seen once; the top ten hold 2% to 2.5%. As for time point: patch test 3, about 24 weeks after DPC sensitization. Regarding treatment: therapeutic diphenylcyclopropenone sensitization with weekly scalp DPC. About this clonotype: Its antigen is unknown.

Germline CDR1 and CDR2: SGHVS and FQNEAQ. This CDR3 comprises 14 residues. The germline V and J ends were trimmed by 5 bases and 6 bases, with 16 bases remaining between them. Here the sequenced sample was whole blood, taken in connection with sensitization to the hapten diphenylcyclopropenone (DPC). The clonotype originates from a woman in her forties or fifties with alopecia areata. Some clones in this sample may be carry-over from other donors' samples. The chain couples TRBV7-8 to TRBJ1-2, with D unclear. The CDR3 bases are TGTGCCAGCAGCCCACAACACTCGCAGAATGGCTACACCTTC. Translated: CASSPQHSQNGYTF.